This TCR beta chain was obtained from a study of blood T cell repertoires in COVID-19. The CDR3 runs to 17 residues. The germline V gene has CDR1 MNHEY and CDR2 SMNVEV (reference sequence). The V gene lost 5 bases and the J gene lost 8 bases, with 22 bases spanning the gap. Using immunoSEQ multiplex PCR, the repertoire was profiled, and TCRdb retains in-frame clones only, with some absent. The sample includes tens of thousands of clones, 85% of them seen just once. The TCR sequence derives from a man older than 75 with acute or convalescent COVID-19. The sequencing sample was made of peripheral blood. The chain uses TRBV27 and TRBJ1-6; the D gene is possibly TRBD1 (6 bases). The CDR3, as DNA: TGTGCCAGCAGTAAATCTCAGGGGCAGGGCTCACATTCACCCCTCCACTTT. Amino acid sequence: CASSKSQGQGSHSPLHF.